This T cell receptor (beta chain) was sequenced during a study of blood T cell repertoires in COVID-19. For the study at large: Acute-phase and convalescent COVID-19 samples originated in the United States, Italy and Spain. From T cells, B-cell-depleted T cells, or PBMCs came the material, which was cDNA or gDNA.

The CDR3 covers 15 residues. Germline CDR1 SGHAT, CDR2 FQNNGV. J gave up 7 bases and V 3 bases, and 5 bases lay outside the gene matches. As originally analysed: Amplification of reference gene primers provided the estimated nucleated cell counts. The data were produced by immunoSEQ multiplex PCR, yet TCRdb's version contains in-frame clones alone and is incomplete. V and J calls and clone size come straight from that table; D and trimming were deduced from the DNA. The table includes under 150,000 clones, roughly four fifths detected once. The sequenced sample consisted of peripheral blood. The sequence was obtained from a human donor in a cohort sampled during active COVID-19. The chain joins TRBV11-2 to TRBJ2-3, with 12 bases identical to TRBD2. For the CDR3, the DNA is TGTGCCAGCAGCTTCCGGACTAGCGGGGCCAATACGCAGTATTTT. Translated, it gives CASSFRTSGANTQYF. The full variable domain, in which reference TRBV11-2 and TRBJ2-3 provide the parts outside the CDR3, is EAGVAQSPRYKIIEKRQSVAFWCNPISGHATLYWYQQILGQGPKLLIQFQNNGVVDDSQLPKDRFSAERLKGVDSTLKIQPAKLEDSAVYLCASSFRTSGANTQYFGPGTRLTVL.